This TCR beta chain comes out of a study of blood T cell repertoires in COVID-19. The CDR3 has 16 residues. V shed 1 base, J shed 7 bases, and the junction held 7 bases outside the gene matches. The germline CDR1 and CDR2 sequences are SGHRS and YFSETQ. Assay: immunoSEQ multiplex PCR; the TCRdb copy retains only in-frame clones and omits some. The repertoire holds approximately 84,000 clones, about 70% seen once, with around 6% in the top ten. V usage is TRBV5-1 and J usage is TRBJ1-6, with 8 positions matching TRBD1. The receptor was isolated from a man aged 45-65 years with active or convalescent COVID-19. The sample taken for sequencing was peripheral blood. As DNA, the CDR3 is TGCGCCAGCAGCTTGTCAGGGGGCGCGAAGAATTCACCCCTCCACTTT. This gives the protein CASSLSGGAKNSPLHF.